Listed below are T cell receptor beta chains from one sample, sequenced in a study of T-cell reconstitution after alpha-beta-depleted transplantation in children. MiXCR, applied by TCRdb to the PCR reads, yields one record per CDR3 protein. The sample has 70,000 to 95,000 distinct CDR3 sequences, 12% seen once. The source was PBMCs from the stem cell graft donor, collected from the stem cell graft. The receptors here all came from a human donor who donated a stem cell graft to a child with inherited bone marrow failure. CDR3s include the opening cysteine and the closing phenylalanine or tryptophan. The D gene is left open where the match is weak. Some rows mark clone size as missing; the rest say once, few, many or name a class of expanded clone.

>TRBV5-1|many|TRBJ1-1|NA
TGCGCCAGCAGCTTGGGTGGTGTGTCCGGCGCCGCTTTCTTT
CASSLGGVSGAAFF
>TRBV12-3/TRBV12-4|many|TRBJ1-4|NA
TGTGCCAGCAGTTCAGCGTGGGGTGAAAAACTGTTTTTT
CASSSAWGEKLFF
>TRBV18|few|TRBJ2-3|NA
TGTGCCAGCTCACCGGTTAACACAGATACGCAGTATTTT
CASSPVNTDTQYF
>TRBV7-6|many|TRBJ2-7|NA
TGTGCCAGCAGCTTGAACAGGGTGCACGAGCAGTACTTC
CASSLNRVHEQYF
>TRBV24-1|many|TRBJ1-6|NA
TGTGCCACGAGGGGATCGACCTATAATTCACCCCTCCACTTT
CATRGSTYNSPLHF
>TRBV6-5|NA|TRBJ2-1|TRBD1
TGTGCCAGCAGTTGGGACAGGAGGAATGAGCAGTTCTTC
CASSWDRRNEQFF
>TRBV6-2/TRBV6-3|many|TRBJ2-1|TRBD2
TGTGCCAGCAGTTACGCAGGACTAGCGGGGGGCCGACAGTTCTTC
CASSYAGLAGGRQFF
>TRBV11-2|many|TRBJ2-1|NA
TGTGCCAGCAGCCCCCCCTGGGCTGAGCAGTTCTTC
CASSPPWAEQFF
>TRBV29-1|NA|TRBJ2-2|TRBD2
TGCAGCGCCCTAGCGGGCACCGGGGAGCTGTTTTTT
CSALAGTGELFF
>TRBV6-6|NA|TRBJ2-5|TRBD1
TGTGCCAGCAGTTACTCGCCCGAGACAGGGGCCCTTTGGACCCAGTACTTC
CASSYSPETGALWTQYF
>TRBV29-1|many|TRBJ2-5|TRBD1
TGCAGCGTCAAGACAGGGGTAGAGACCCAGTACTTC
CSVKTGVETQYF
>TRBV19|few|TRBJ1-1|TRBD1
TGTGCCAGTAGTCGGGACAGGGAAAGGGTTGAAGCTTTCTTT
CASSRDRERVEAFF
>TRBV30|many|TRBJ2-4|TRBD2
TGTGCCTTGGAAGGGGCCAATTGGTTTGGGCGGGAGAACATTCAGTACTTC
CALEGANWFGRENIQYF
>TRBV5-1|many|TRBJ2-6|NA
TGCGCCAGCAGCTTGGGGAGGGCCGGGGCCAACGTCCTGACTTTC
CASSLGRAGANVLTF
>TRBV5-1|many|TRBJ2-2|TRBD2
TGCGCCAGCATCCCCCGCCCCAGCGGGGGAAACACCGGGGAGCTGTTTTTT
CASIPRPSGGNTGELFF
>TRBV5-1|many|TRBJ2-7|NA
TGCGCCAGCAGCTTGGATAGGGGCAGGCAGTACTTC
CASSLDRGRQYF
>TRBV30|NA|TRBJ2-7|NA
TGTGCCTGGAGCGGGACCTTCGGCGAGCAGTACTTC
CAWSGTFGEQYF
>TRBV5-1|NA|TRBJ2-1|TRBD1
TGCGCCAGCAGTTTACGGGACAGGGGAACGGGTGAGCAGTTCTTC
CASSLRDRGTGEQFF
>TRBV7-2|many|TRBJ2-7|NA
TGTGCCAGCAGCTTAGAGGGGGGGCCCTACGAGCAGTACTTC
CASSLEGGPYEQYF
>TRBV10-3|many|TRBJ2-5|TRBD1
TGTGCCATCAGTGAGTCGGGGACAGAGGGTGAGACCCAGTACTTC
CAISESGTEGETQYF
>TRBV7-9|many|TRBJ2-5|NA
TGTGCCAGCAGCTTAGCAGGGGCCCGGTACTTC
CASSLAGARYF
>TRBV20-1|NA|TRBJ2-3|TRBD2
TGCAGTGCTAGCCGACTAGCGGGGTTCACAGATACGCAGTATTTT
CSASRLAGFTDTQYF
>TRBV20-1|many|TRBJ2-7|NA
TGCAGTGCCAGAGACTTCTACGAGCAGTACTTC
CSARDFYEQYF
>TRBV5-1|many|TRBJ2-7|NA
TGCGCCAGCACCCCCGGAACGGGAGCCCACGAGCAGTACTTC
CASTPGTGAHEQYF
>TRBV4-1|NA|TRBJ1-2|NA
TGCGCCAGCAGCCCCCCGGACGGATCCTATGGCTACACCTTC
CASSPPDGSYGYTF
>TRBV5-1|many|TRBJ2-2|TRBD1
TGCGCCAGCAGCTTGCTCGGGACAGCGAACACCGGGGAGCTGTTTTTT
CASSLLGTANTGELFF
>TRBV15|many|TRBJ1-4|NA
TGTGCCACCAGTCTTGTCGGACGCAATGAAAAACTGTTTTTT
CATSLVGRNEKLFF
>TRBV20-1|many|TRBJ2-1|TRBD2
TGCAGTGCTAGAGATAGGACTAGCTACAATGAGCAGTTCTTC
CSARDRTSYNEQFF
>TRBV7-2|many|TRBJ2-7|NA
TGTGCCAGCGGGTGGGTGGGGTCGTTCTACGAGCAGTACTTC
CASGWVGSFYEQYF
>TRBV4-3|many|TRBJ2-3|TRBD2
TGCGCCAGCAGCCCCGCTCCCGGGAGGTACCATACGCAGTATTTT
CASSPAPGRYHTQYF
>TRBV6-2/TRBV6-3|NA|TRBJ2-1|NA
TGTGCCAGCAGCCCCGGGAGCTACAATGAGCAGTTCTTC
CASSPGSYNEQFF
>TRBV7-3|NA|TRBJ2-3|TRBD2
TGTGCCAGCAGCCCTGGGACTAGCGGAGATACGCAGTATTTT
CASSPGTSGDTQYF
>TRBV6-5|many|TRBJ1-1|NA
TGTGCCAGCAGTTATCGTATGGGGGTTACTGAAGCTTTCTTT
CASSYRMGVTEAFF
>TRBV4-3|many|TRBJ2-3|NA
TGCGCCAGCAGCCAGGTCTTCCCAGATACGCAGTATTTT
CASSQVFPDTQYF
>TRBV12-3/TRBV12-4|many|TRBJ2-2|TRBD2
TGTGCCAGCAGCCGACTAGCGGGCACCGGGGAGCTGTTTTTT
CASSRLAGTGELFF
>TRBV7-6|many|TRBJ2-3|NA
TGTGCCAGCAGCTTAGCAGTCGGGGCGTGGGATACGCAGTATTTT
CASSLAVGAWDTQYF
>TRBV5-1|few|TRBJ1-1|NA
TGCGCCAGCAGCTTGGAGGGGATGACTGAAGCTTTCTTT
CASSLEGMTEAFF
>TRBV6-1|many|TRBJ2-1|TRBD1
TGTGCCAGCAGTGCACCGGGACAGGGGTTCAGTCATGAGCAGTTCTTC
CASSAPGQGFSHEQFF